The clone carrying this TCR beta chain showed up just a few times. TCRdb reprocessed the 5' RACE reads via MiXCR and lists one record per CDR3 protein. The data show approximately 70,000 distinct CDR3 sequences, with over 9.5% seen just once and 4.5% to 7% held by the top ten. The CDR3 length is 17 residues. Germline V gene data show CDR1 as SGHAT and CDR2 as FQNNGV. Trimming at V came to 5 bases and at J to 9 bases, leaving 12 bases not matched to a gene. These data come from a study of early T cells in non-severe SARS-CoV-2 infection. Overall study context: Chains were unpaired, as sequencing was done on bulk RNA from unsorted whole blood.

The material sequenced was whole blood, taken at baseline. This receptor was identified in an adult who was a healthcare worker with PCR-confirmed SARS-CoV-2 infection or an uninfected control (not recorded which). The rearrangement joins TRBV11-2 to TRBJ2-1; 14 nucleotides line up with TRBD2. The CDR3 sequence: CASSRTSGGTSTGEQFF. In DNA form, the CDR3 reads TGTGCCAGCAGCCGGACTAGCGGGGGGACCTCGACGGGTGAGCAGTTCTTC.